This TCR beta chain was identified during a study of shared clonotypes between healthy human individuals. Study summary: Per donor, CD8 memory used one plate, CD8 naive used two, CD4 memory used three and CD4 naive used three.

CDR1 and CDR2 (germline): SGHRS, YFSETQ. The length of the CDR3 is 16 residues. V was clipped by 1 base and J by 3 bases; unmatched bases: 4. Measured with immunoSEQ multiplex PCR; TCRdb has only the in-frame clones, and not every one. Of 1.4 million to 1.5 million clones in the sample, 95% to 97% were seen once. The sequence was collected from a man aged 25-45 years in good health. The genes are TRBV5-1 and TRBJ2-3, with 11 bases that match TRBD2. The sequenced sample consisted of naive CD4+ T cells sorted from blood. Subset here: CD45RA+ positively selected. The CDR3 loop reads CASSLRSSGRTDTQYF. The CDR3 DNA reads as TGCGCCAGCAGCTTGAGGTCTAGCGGGAGGACAGATACGCAGTATTTT.